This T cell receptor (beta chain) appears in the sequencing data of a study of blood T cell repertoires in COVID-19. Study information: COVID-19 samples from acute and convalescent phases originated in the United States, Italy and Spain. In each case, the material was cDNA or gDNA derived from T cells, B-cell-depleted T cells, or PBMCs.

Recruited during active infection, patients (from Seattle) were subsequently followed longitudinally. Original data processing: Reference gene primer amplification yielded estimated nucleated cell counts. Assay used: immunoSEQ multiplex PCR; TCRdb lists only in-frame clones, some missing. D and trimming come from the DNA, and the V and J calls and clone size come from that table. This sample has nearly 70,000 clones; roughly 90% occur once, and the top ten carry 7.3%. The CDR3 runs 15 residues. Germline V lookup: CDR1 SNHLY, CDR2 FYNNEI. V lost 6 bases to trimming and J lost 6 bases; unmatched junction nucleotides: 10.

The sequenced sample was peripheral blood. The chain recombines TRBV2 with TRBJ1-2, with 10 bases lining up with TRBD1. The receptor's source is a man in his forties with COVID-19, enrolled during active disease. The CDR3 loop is CASRLGTGVGHGYTF. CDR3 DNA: TGTGCCAGCAGGTTGGGGACAGGGGTAGGTCATGGCTACACCTTC.